This T cell receptor beta chain was found in a study of OX40 agonist ivuxolimab in advanced cancers. Germline V lookup: CDR1 LNHDA, CDR2 SQIVND (reference sequence). This CDR3 is 16 amino acids long. Trimming took 2 bases from V and 2 from J, leaving 12 bases between them. Clones were read by immunoSEQ multiplex PCR, and TCRdb kept only the in-frame ones, dropping some. The sample yields around 80,000 clones, roughly 80% seen once. This clone was seen a single time. The chain has TRBV19 and TRBJ2-2, with D perhaps TRBD1 (6 bases). The TCR sequence derives from an adult with an advanced solid tumor such as melanoma, head and neck, liver or kidney cancer. The sequences come from CD4+ or CD8+ T cells sorted from blood, collected in a trial of the OX40 agonist ivuxolimab. The CDR3 sequence: CASSIRGRGNTGELFF. The DNA for the CDR3 is TGTGCCAGTAGTATAAGGGGCAGGGGAAACACCGGGGAGCTGTTTTTT. The variable domain in full, with the rest retrieved from reference TRBV19 and TRBJ2-2, is DGGITQSPKYLFRKEGQNVTLSCEQNLNHDAMYWYRQDPGQGLRLIYYSQIVNDFQKGDIAEGYSVSREKKESFPLTVTSAQKNPTAFYLCASSIRGRGNTGELFFGEGSRLTVL.